The present T cell receptor beta chain was sequenced within a study of control samples from healthy donors and cancer patients. The sample holds one count of this clone. The assay was immunoSEQ multiplex PCR, and TCRdb's table has in-frame clones only and misses some. Of 150,000 to 200,000 clones listed, over 85% are singletons. Per germline, CDR1 SGDLS and CDR2 YYNGEE. The CDR3 extends over 12 amino acids. V lost 4 bases and J lost 0, with 3 bases in between. The sequence was obtained from a woman in her thirties or forties in good health. V gene TRBV9 combines with J gene TRBJ2-3; D gene uncertain. The sequenced material came from blood. CDR3 residues: CASSLSTDTQYF. The CDR3, as DNA: TGTGCCAGCAGCCTTAGCACAGATACGCAGTATTTT.